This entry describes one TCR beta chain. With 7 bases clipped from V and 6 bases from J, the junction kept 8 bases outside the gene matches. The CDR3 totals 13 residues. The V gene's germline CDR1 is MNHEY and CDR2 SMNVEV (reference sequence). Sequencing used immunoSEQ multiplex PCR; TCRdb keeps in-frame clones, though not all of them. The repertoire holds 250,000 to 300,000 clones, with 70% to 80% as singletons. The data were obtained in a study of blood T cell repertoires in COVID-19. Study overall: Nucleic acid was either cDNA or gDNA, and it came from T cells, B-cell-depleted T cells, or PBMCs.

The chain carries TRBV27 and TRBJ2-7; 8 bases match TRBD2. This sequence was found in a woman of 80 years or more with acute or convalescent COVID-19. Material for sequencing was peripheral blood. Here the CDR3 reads CASMGLVLGEQYF. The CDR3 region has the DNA TGTGCCAGCATGGGACTAGTGTTAGGCGAGCAGTACTTC.